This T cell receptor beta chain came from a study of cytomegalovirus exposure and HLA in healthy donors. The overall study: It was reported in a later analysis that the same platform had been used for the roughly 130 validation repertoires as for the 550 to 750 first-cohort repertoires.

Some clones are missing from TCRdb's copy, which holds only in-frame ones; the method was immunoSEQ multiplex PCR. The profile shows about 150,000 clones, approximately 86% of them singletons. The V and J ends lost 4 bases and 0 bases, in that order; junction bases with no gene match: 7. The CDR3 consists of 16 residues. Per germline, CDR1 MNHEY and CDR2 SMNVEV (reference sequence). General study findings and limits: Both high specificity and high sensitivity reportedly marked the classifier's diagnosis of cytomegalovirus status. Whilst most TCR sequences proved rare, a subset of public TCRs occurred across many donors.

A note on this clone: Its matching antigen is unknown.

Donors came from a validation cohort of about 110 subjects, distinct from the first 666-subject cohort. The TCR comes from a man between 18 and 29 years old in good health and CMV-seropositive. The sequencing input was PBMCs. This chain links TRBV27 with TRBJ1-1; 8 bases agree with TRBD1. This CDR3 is CASSSPRTGLNTEAFF. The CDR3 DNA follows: TGTGCCAGCAGTTCGCCCAGGACAGGGTTGAACACTGAAGCTTTCTTT.